This T cell receptor beta chain was captured by sequencing in a study of technical replicates of blood from a few donors. Per germline, CDR1 MGHRA and CDR2 YSYEKL. Trimming cost V 4 bases and J 0 bases; bases outside gene matches: 8. The CDR3 sequence is 16 residues long. The data were produced by immunoSEQ multiplex PCR, yet TCRdb's version contains in-frame clones alone and is incomplete. The sample lists some 69,000 clones, 80% to 90% occurring once. This sequence joins TRBV4-1 and TRBJ1-1; 7 nucleotides align to TRBD1. Sequencing input: PBMCs. This receptor was identified in a human donor in good health. Some clones in this sample may be carry-over from other donors' samples. The CDR3 coding sequence is TGCGCCAGCAGCCGAGCGAGACAGGGCCTGAACACTGAAGCTTTCTTT. This encodes CASSRARQGLNTEAFF.